The TCR beta chain under discussion was sequenced for a study of CD8 T cells in ankylosing spondylitis. On this clonotype: The target antigen is unknown.

In making TCR beta libraries, quantitative 5'-RACE with molecular barcodes was used. TCRdb ran MiXCR on the 5' RACE reads and lists one entry per CDR3 protein. The sample lists 350,000 to 450,000 distinct CDR3 sequences; about 24% were seen once. Study-level results: A TCR beta motif made of 7 to 9 highly homologous variants seemed typical of ankylosing spondylitis blood. A CD8+ phenotype characterized the disease-linked clones, which were relatively rare in peripheral blood.

Germline assignment: CDR1 DFQATT and CDR2 SNEGSKA (reference sequence). The ends were cut back, 5 bases at V and 3 bases at J, with 13 bases in the middle. This CDR3 region has 13 residues. Sequencing used blood, either unsorted or a sorted T cell fraction (not recorded which). This receptor was obtained from a male donor with ankylosing spondylitis. This chain links TRBV20-1 with TRBJ1-1; the D is unclear. The CDR3 DNA reads as TGCAGTGCTCACCGTCCAGAGGACACTGAAGCTTTCTTT. It codes for CSAHRPEDTEAFF.